These 3 T cell receptor beta chains came from one sample sequenced in a study of T cell changes during pregnancy in multiple sclerosis. Generated by immunoSEQ multiplex PCR, the TCRdb table keeps only in-frame clones and is missing some. The table has tens of thousands of clones, roughly 86% seen once; the top ten hold 1.5% to 2%. The sequenced sample was peripheral blood, obtained in the first trimester of pregnancy. The origin of the receptors is a female donor with multiple sclerosis, enrolled in a pregnancy study.

The V gene is TRBV11-2, the J gene TRBJ1-2; D is unclear. V lost 3 bases, J lost 3 bases, and 8 bases lay in between. CDR1 is SGHAT, CDR2 FQNNGV, per germline. This CDR3 is 13 amino acids long. The CDR3, as DNA: TGTGCCAGCAGCTTTGTGGCAGACTATGGCTACACCTTC. It specifies CASSFVADYGYTF.

The CDR3 DNA sequence: TGCAGCGTTGCACAGGGGAAGAACACCGGGGAGCTGTTTTTT. This codes for CSVAQGKNTGELFF. This chain uses TRBV29-1 with TRBJ2-2; the match to TRBD1 covers 7 bases. Germline trimming cut 4 bases from V and 1 base from J; bases unmatched to any gene: 3. The CDR3 has 14 residues. CDR1 SQVTM and CDR2 ANQGSEA come from the germline V gene.

The V call is TRBV30, the J call TRBJ2-3; 7 bases agree with TRBD1. This CDR3 contains 12 residues. Germline V gives CDR1 GTSNPN, CDR2 SVGIG (reference sequence). V trimming: 5 bases; J trimming: 3 bases; junction bases outside the gene matches: 2. The CDR3: CAWEQGTDTQYF. The CDR3 DNA follows: TGTGCCTGGGAACAGGGGACAGATACGCAGTATTTT.